This T cell receptor beta chain is drawn from a study of cytomegalovirus exposure and HLA in healthy donors. The table lists this clone with a count of one. The target antigen is unknown. The CDR3 is 14 amino acids. The V gene lost 0 bases and the J gene lost 1 base, with 6 bases spanning the gap. Germline CDR1 reads MNHNS; CDR2 reads SASEGT. The PCR employed 60 Vbeta primers together with 13 Jbeta primers. Sequencing was performed with immunoSEQ multiplex PCR; in TCRdb, only in-frame clones are kept and a portion is missing. The sample consists of 90,000 or so clones, 80% of them appearing once. Study-level results: In a later analysis, at a false discovery rate of 0.05, 15,000 to 20,000 TCR beta sequences matched HLA alleles. The study flagged about 160 TCR beta chains as cytomegalovirus-associated. Earlier analysis found most TCR beta V segments productive about 87% or about 30% of the time.

The specimen was PBMCs. The rearrangement joins TRBV6-1 to TRBJ1-1, with no clear D. The receptor comes from a man aged 50 or older in good health and CMV-seropositive. For the CDR3, the DNA is TGTGCCAGCAGTGAAGCGACTAAGAACACTGAAGCTTTCTTT. Amino acids: CASSEATKNTEAFF.